These T cell receptor beta chains were read from a single sample in a study of blood T cells in healthy people across ages. Using its own MiXCR run on the 5' RACE reads, TCRdb lists one record per CDR3 protein. Among hundreds of thousands of distinct CDR3 sequences listed, around three fifths were seen once. Specimen: blood. Source of these receptors: a man aged 55 to 70 in good health. Each CDR3 is given with its conserved first and last residue. The D gene is left open where the match is weak. Clone sizes are given selectively: once, few, many, or a class where the clone is expanded.

CDR3: CASSQEVRQFNEKLFF
DNA: TGCGCCAGCAGCCAAGAAGTGAGACAGTTTAATGAAAAACTGTTTTTT
V: TRBV4-1
J: TRBJ1-4
size: -
D: -
length: 16

CDR3: CASAATGDTQYF
DNA: TGTGCCAGCGCCGCAACGGGGGATACGCAGTATTTT
V: TRBV2
J: TRBJ2-3
size: -
D: -
length: 12

CDR3: CASSLLQGYEQYF
DNA: TGCGCCAGCAGCTTGTTACAGGGCTACGAGCAGTACTTC
V: TRBV5-1
J: TRBJ2-7
size: many
D: -
length: 13

CDR3: CASGGAGRMSTDTQYF
DNA: TGTGCCAGCGGCGGGGCAGGAAGAATGAGCACAGATACGCAGTATTTT
V: TRBV12-3/TRBV12-4
J: TRBJ2-3
size: -
D: -
length: 16

CDR3: CASSLRRLADTQYF
DNA: TGTGCCAGCAGCTTAAGAAGACTAGCTGATACGCAGTATTTT
V: TRBV9
J: TRBJ2-3
size: once
D: TRBD2
length: 14

CDR3: CASSPQGSANEKLFF
DNA: TGTGCCAGCAGTCCTCAGGGGTCTGCTAATGAAAAACTGTTTTTT
V: TRBV12-3/TRBV12-4
J: TRBJ1-4
size: -
D: -
length: 15

CDR3: CASTRDGGVSYNEQFF
DNA: TGTGCCAGCACCCGTGATGGGGGGGTCTCCTACAATGAGCAGTTCTTC
V: TRBV6-2/TRBV6-3
J: TRBJ2-1
size: -
D: TRBD2
length: 16

CDR3: CASSLNRLAGGQETQYF
DNA: TGTGCCAGCAGCTTAAACCGTCTAGCGGGGGGGCAAGAGACCCAGTACTTC
V: TRBV7-7
J: TRBJ2-5
size: -
D: TRBD2
length: 17

CDR3: CASSVDAVGGIQYF
DNA: TGTGCCAGCAGCGTCGACGCAGTGGGTGGGATTCAGTACTTC
V: TRBV27
J: TRBJ2-4
size: -
D: -
length: 14

CDR3: CSVRTVGGYTF
DNA: TGCAGCGTTCGGACGGTGGGGGGCTACACCTTC
V: TRBV29-1
J: TRBJ1-2
size: -
D: -
length: 11

CDR3: CASSSGQGGETQYF
DNA: TGTGCCAGCAGCTCCGGGCAGGGGGGGGAGACCCAGTACTTC
V: TRBV5-1
J: TRBJ2-5
size: many
D: -
length: 14

CDR3: CASSLDAGTYEQYF
DNA: TGTGCCAGCAGCTTAGATGCGGGGACCTACGAGCAGTACTTC
V: TRBV7-2
J: TRBJ2-7
size: few
D: -
length: 14

CDR3: CASSSRLAGPPYEQYF
DNA: TGTGCCAGCAGTTCGCGACTAGCGGGGCCGCCCTACGAGCAGTACTTC
V: TRBV12-3/TRBV12-4
J: TRBJ2-7
size: -
D: TRBD2
length: 16

CDR3: CASSQDSMNTEAFF
DNA: TGTGCCAGCAGCCAAGACAGCATGAACACTGAAGCTTTCTTT
V: TRBV16
J: TRBJ1-1
size: -
D: -
length: 14

CDR3: CASSPWDFKASETQYF
DNA: TGCGCCAGCAGCCCCTGGGACTTTAAGGCTTCGGAGACCCAGTACTTC
V: TRBV5-1
J: TRBJ2-5
size: few
D: -
length: 16

CDR3: CSVARGVPYNEQFF
DNA: TGCAGCGTTGCCCGTGGGGTCCCCTACAATGAGCAGTTCTTC
V: TRBV29-1
J: TRBJ2-1
size: few
D: -
length: 14

CDR3: CASSETGRGYEQYF
DNA: TGTGCCAGCAGCGAAACAGGGAGGGGCTACGAGCAGTACTTC
V: TRBV2
J: TRBJ2-7
size: few
D: -
length: 14

CDR3: CVSSEGHDTDTQYF
DNA: TGTGTCAGCAGTGAGGGACATGACACAGATACGCAGTATTTT
V: TRBV6-1
J: TRBJ2-3
size: once
D: -
length: 14

CDR3: CASSSQGDYEQYF
DNA: TGTGCCAGCAGCTCACAGGGAGACTACGAGCAGTACTTC
V: TRBV5-5
J: TRBJ2-7
size: -
D: -
length: 13

CDR3: CASSLVFQGGYTF
DNA: TGTGCCAGCAGCTTAGTTTTTCAGGGGGGCTACACCTTC
V: TRBV11-2
J: TRBJ1-2
size: once
D: -
length: 13

CDR3: CASSIPAGLAGNEQFF
DNA: TGTGCCAGCAGTATCCCCGCGGGACTAGCGGGCAATGAGCAGTTCTTC
V: TRBV6-2/TRBV6-3
J: TRBJ2-1
size: -
D: TRBD2
length: 16

CDR3: CASSPRTDRVYGYTF
DNA: TGTGCCAGCAGCCCCCGGACAGATCGGGTCTATGGCTACACCTTC
V: TRBV11-2
J: TRBJ1-2
size: few
D: -
length: 15

CDR3: CSAKAGGGGTEAFF
DNA: TGCAGTGCTAAAGCAGGGGGCGGTGGCACTGAAGCTTTCTTT
V: TRBV20-1
J: TRBJ1-1
size: -
D: TRBD1
length: 14

CDR3: CASSLTGVSGANVLTF
DNA: TGTGCCAGCAGCTTGACGGGAGTCTCTGGGGCCAACGTCCTGACTTTC
V: TRBV7-6
J: TRBJ2-6
size: -
D: -
length: 16

CDR3: CASSQGRHHNEQFF
DNA: TGTGCCAGCAGCCAAGGTCGACACCACAATGAGCAGTTCTTC
V: TRBV4-2
J: TRBJ2-1
size: -
D: -
length: 14

CDR3: CASSYSRVPHTDTQYF
DNA: TGTGCCAGCAGTTATTCTCGGGTCCCCCACACAGATACGCAGTATTTT
V: TRBV6-5
J: TRBJ2-3
size: -
D: -
length: 16

CDR3: CASSEGTANEKLFF
DNA: TGTGCCAGCAGTGAAGGGACAGCTAATGAAAAACTGTTTTTT
V: TRBV6-1
J: TRBJ1-4
size: -
D: -
length: 14

CDR3: CASSFAPGSGNTIYF
DNA: TGTGCCAGCAGCTTCGCCCCAGGCTCTGGAAACACCATATATTTT
V: TRBV7-2
J: TRBJ1-3
size: once
D: -
length: 15

CDR3: CASTMGSGANVLTF
DNA: TGTGCCTCCACCATGGGGTCTGGGGCCAACGTCCTGACTTTC
V: TRBV6-1
J: TRBJ2-6
size: -
D: -
length: 14

CDR3: CASSERGMDRELFF
DNA: TGTGCCAGCAGTGAAAGGGGGATGGACCGAGAACTGTTTTTT
V: TRBV6-5
J: TRBJ1-4
size: -
D: -
length: 14

CDR3: CAISGGLNNEQFF
DNA: TGTGCCATCAGTGGGGGACTGAACAATGAGCAGTTCTTC
V: TRBV10-3
J: TRBJ2-1
size: -
D: -
length: 13

CDR3: CASSRDVQETQYF
DNA: TGCGCCAGCAGCCGGGACGTCCAAGAGACCCAGTACTTC
V: TRBV5-1
J: TRBJ2-5
size: -
D: -
length: 13

CDR3: CSAHPTSGGSYEQYF
DNA: TGCAGTGCTCACCCGACTAGCGGGGGCTCCTACGAGCAGTACTTC
V: TRBV20-1
J: TRBJ2-7
size: -
D: TRBD2
length: 15

CDR3: CASSSQRLSGANVLTF
DNA: TGTGCCAGCTCCAGCCAGCGGCTCTCTGGGGCCAACGTCCTGACTTTC
V: TRBV27
J: TRBJ2-6
size: -
D: -
length: 16

CDR3: CASKTGDTDTQYF
DNA: TGCGCCAGCAAGACGGGGGATACAGATACGCAGTATTTT
V: TRBV5-1
J: TRBJ2-3
size: -
D: -
length: 13

CDR3: CASSRTIGTGIGTQYF
DNA: TGCGCCAGCAGCCGGACCATCGGGACAGGGATAGGGACCCAGTACTTC
V: TRBV5-1
J: TRBJ2-5
size: -
D: TRBD1
length: 16

CDR3: CASSLALTSGNNEQFF
DNA: TGTGCCAGCAGCTTAGCGCTTACTAGCGGGAACAATGAGCAGTTCTTC
V: TRBV7-2
J: TRBJ2-1
size: -
D: TRBD2
length: 16

CDR3: CSARSETSDAFF
DNA: TGCAGTGCTAGAAGTGAGACTTCGGATGCTTTCTTT
V: TRBV20-1
J: TRBJ1-1
size: -
D: -
length: 12

CDR3: CASSQDQRGDYEQYF
DNA: TGCGCCAGCAGCCAAGATCAGCGGGGGGATTACGAGCAGTACTTC
V: TRBV4-1
J: TRBJ2-7
size: -
D: TRBD2
length: 15

CDR3: CSAQDRGRFPNYGYTF
DNA: TGCAGTGCCCAGGACAGGGGGCGATTTCCTAACTATGGCTACACCTTC
V: TRBV20-1
J: TRBJ1-2
size: few
D: TRBD1
length: 16

CDR3: CASTASGANEQFF
DNA: TGCGCCAGCACCGCATCCGGGGCCAATGAGCAGTTCTTC
V: TRBV5-1
J: TRBJ2-1
size: few
D: -
length: 13

CDR3: CASSLVSGGAYEQYF
DNA: TGTGCCAGCAGCTTAGTCAGTGGGGGGGCCTACGAGCAGTACTTC
V: TRBV7-8
J: TRBJ2-7
size: many
D: TRBD2
length: 15

CDR3: CSARGSGQGVINEQYF
DNA: TGCAGTGCTAGAGGGTCGGGACAGGGGGTTATCAATGAGCAGTACTTC
V: TRBV20-1
J: TRBJ2-5
size: -
D: TRBD1
length: 16

CDR3: CASSENGVATF
DNA: TGTGCCAGCAGTGAAAACGGGGTAGCCACCTTC
V: TRBV2
J: TRBJ1-2
size: -
D: -
length: 11

CDR3: CASSYKGLSGRSYNEQYF
DNA: TGTGCCAGCAGTTACAAAGGACTTAGCGGGAGGTCCTACAATGAGCAGTACTTC
V: TRBV6-5
J: TRBJ2-7
size: -
D: TRBD2
length: 18

CDR3: CASGRDSPYEQYF
DNA: TGTGCCAGCGGCCGGGACAGCCCCTACGAGCAGTACTTC
V: TRBV7-2
J: TRBJ2-7
size: -
D: TRBD1
length: 13

CDR3: CSALPGQGTNEQFF
DNA: TGCAGTGCCCTACCGGGACAGGGTACCAATGAGCAGTTCTTC
V: TRBV20-1
J: TRBJ2-1
size: -
D: TRBD1
length: 14

CDR3: CASSPHGGHPTTNEKLFF
DNA: TGCGCCAGCAGCCCCCATGGTGGGCACCCCACAACCAATGAAAAACTGTTTTTT
V: TRBV4-1
J: TRBJ1-4
size: -
D: -
length: 18

CDR3: CAISGDRNQETQYF
DNA: TGTGCCATCAGTGGAGATCGCAATCAAGAGACCCAGTACTTC
V: TRBV10-3
J: TRBJ2-5
size: few
D: -
length: 14

CDR3: CASSYSGTGLLEAFF
DNA: TGTGCCAGCAGTTACTCGGGCACAGGCCTCTTAGAAGCTTTCTTT
V: TRBV6-5
J: TRBJ1-1
size: -
D: -
length: 15

CDR3: CASSLGVGGATDTQYF
DNA: TGTGCCAGCAGCTTAGGAGTCGGGGGGGCTACAGATACGCAGTATTTT
V: TRBV11-2
J: TRBJ2-3
size: -
D: TRBD2
length: 16

CDR3: CASSGRAGQTYTEAFF
DNA: TGTGCCAGCAGTGGGCGGGCCGGACAGACATACACTGAAGCTTTCTTT
V: TRBV6-6
J: TRBJ1-1
size: -
D: -
length: 16

CDR3: CASSPRLAWGQETQYF
DNA: TGTGCCAGCAGTCCCCGACTTGCATGGGGACAAGAGACCCAGTACTTC
V: TRBV6-5
J: TRBJ2-5
size: -
D: -
length: 16

CDR3: CASMRRYEQYF
DNA: TGTGCCAGCATGAGGCGTTACGAGCAGTACTTC
V: TRBV6-1
J: TRBJ2-7
size: -
D: -
length: 11

CDR3: CASGSYTQYF
DNA: TGTGCCAGCGGCTCGTATACGCAGTATTTT
V: TRBV3-1
J: TRBJ2-3
size: -
D: -
length: 10

CDR3: CASSGAGPQETQYF
DNA: TGCGCCAGCAGCGGCGCGGGACCTCAAGAGACCCAGTACTTC
V: TRBV5-1
J: TRBJ2-5
size: -
D: -
length: 14

CDR3: CASSPPNDYGYTF
DNA: TGCGCCAGCAGCCCCCCAAATGACTATGGCTACACCTTC
V: TRBV5-1
J: TRBJ1-2
size: -
D: -
length: 13

CDR3: CSARNAGSYNEQFF
DNA: TGCAGTGCTAGAAATGCTGGCTCCTACAATGAGCAGTTCTTC
V: TRBV20-1
J: TRBJ2-1
size: -
D: -
length: 14